The 13 T cell receptor beta chains reported below all come from one sample, sequenced in a study of post-analysis software for immune sequencing data. Notes on the study in general: Higher frequency in patients than in controls was seen for about five TRBV segments, with TRBV5-6, TRBV5-1 and TRBV20-1 among them.

Their target antigens are unknown. The library was made from cDNA and included unique molecular identifiers. TCRdb ran MiXCR on the PCR reads and lists one entry per CDR3 protein. The sample includes 750,000 to 900,000 distinct CDR3 sequences, about half seen only once; the top ten take roughly 5.2%. The sample consisted of blood. The receptors shown here come from a girl between 10 and 17 years old with multiple sclerosis.

V is TRBV29-1 and J is TRBJ1-4; D gene unclear. The CDR3 spans 13 residues. The germline V gene has CDR1 SQVTM and CDR2 ANQGSEA. V was trimmed by 6 bases and J by 8 bases, leaving 16 bases between them. CDR3 amino acids: CSVQTIADEKLFF. The CDR3 region has the DNA TGCAGCGTGCAGACAATAGCCGACGAAAAACTGTTTTTT.

This rearrangement joins TRBV7-2 to TRBJ2-7; 15 positions match TRBD2. J gave up 2 bases and V 4 bases, and 12 bases lay outside the gene matches. The germline CDR1 and CDR2 sequences are SGHTA and FQGNSA. This CDR3 is built from 19 residues. The CDR3 DNA follows: TGTGCCAGCAGCTCGGCCTCCGGGACTAGCGGGAGGCCGCCCTACGAGCAGTACTTC. Encoded protein: CASSSASGTSGRPPYEQYF. The full variable domain, its missing parts supplied by reference TRBV7-2 and TRBJ2-7, is GAGVSQSPSNKVTEKGKDVELRCDPISGHTALYWYRQSLGQGLEFLIYFQGNSAPDKSGLPSDRFSAERTGGSVSTLTIQRTQQEDSAVYLCASSSASGTSGRPPYEQYFGPGTRLTVT.

This chain links TRBV28 with TRBJ1-5; D may be TRBD1 (6 bases). This CDR3 region has 15 residues. Trimming removed 5 bases from V and 3 bases from J, with 14 bases in between. In germline, CDR1 is MDHEN, CDR2 SYDVKM. CDR3 nucleotides: TGTGCCAGCAGTCCAAGGGGGGGGTTCAATCAGCCCCAGCATTTT. Residues: CASSPRGGFNQPQHF. Supplemented by reference TRBV28 and TRBJ1-5, the full variable domain reads DVKVTQSSRYLVKRTGEKVFLECVQDMDHENMFWYRQDPGLGLRLIYFSYDVKMKEKGDIPEGYSVSREKKERFSLILESASTNQTSMYLCASSPRGGFNQPQHFGDGTRLSIL.

The chain couples TRBV7-9 to TRBJ1-5, with a weak D call TRBD1 (5 bases). Germline loops: CDR1 SEHNR, CDR2 FQNEAQ (reference sequence). The CDR3 consists of 12 residues. Trimming shortened V by 10 bases and J by 5 bases, and 12 bases separated the two germline ends. Here the CDR3 DNA reads TGTGCCACCTCTAAGACAGATCAGCCCCAGCATTTT. Its protein is CATSKTDQPQHF.

The gene calls are TRBV7-9 and TRBJ1-2; the match to TRBD1 covers 7 bases. The CDR3 covers 15 residues. Germline CDR1 and CDR2: SEHNR and FQNEAQ (reference sequence). Trimming cost V 5 bases and J 6 bases; bases outside gene matches: 12. Here the CDR3 DNA reads TGTGCCAGCAGCACTGGGTGGGGACAGAGCGATGGCTACACCTTC. Amino acid sequence: CASSTGWGQSDGYTF.

This chain links TRBV14 with TRBJ1-1; maybe TRBD1 (6 bases). The CDR3 has 16 amino acids. The V gene lost 2 bases and the J gene lost 3 bases, with 16 bases spanning the gap. Germline CDR1 and CDR2: SGHDN and FVKESK. The CDR3 DNA reads as TGTGCCAGCAGCCAACATGGGGGCAGGGGTGACACTGAAGCTTTCTTT. Amino acids: CASSQHGGRGDTEAFF.

The chain combines TRBV20-1 with TRBJ2-3; 13 bases are shared with TRBD2. V shed 4 bases and J 5 bases; nucleotides not matched to a gene: 6. The CDR3 contains 15 residues. Per germline, CDR1 DFQATT and CDR2 SNEGSKA (reference sequence). The CDR3 DNA follows: TGCAGTGCTACGGGACTAGCGGGAATGGTAGATACGCAGTATTTT. Encoded protein: CSATGLAGMVDTQYF.

A few counts support this clonotype. This chain joins TRBV2 and TRBJ1-1, with D possibly matching TRBD1 (6 bases). This CDR3 spans 14 amino acids. Between the trimmed V and J ends, which lost 8 bases and 7 bases, there was a span of 20 bases. Germline V gene data show CDR1 as SNHLY and CDR2 as FYNNEI. The CDR3 DNA is TGTGCCAGCGGCCTTTGGACAGCCTCTGGTGAAGCTTTCTTT. It encodes CASGLWTASGEAFF.

This clonotype turned up a few times. The chain carries TRBV7-8 and TRBJ2-1, with D possibly TRBD1 on 5 matching bases. The V gene lost 5 bases and the J gene lost 5 bases, with 16 bases spanning the gap. The germline V gene has CDR1 SGHVS and CDR2 FQNEAQ. The CDR3 covers 15 residues. The CDR3 is CASSVGASGNNEQFF. The CDR3 coding sequence is TGTGCCAGCAGCGTAGGGGCCAGTGGGAACAATGAGCAGTTCTTC. The full variable domain, rest sourced from reference TRBV7-8 and TRBJ2-1, is GAGVSQSPRYKVAKRGQDVALRCDPISGHVSLFWYQQALGQGPEFLTYFQNEAQLDKSGLPSDRFFAERPEGSVSTLKIQRTQQEDSAVYLCASSVGASGNNEQFFGPGTRLTVL.

This clonotype was counted between two and nine times. The chain links TRBV20-1 to TRBJ2-1, with D perhaps TRBD2 (6 bases). V was clipped by 6 bases and J by 5 bases, with 17 bases between them. CDR3 size: 14 residues. Germline V gene data show CDR1 as DFQATT and CDR2 as SNEGSKA (reference sequence). CDR3 sequence reads: CSAPPWDSNNEQFF. CDR3 DNA: TGCAGTGCACCCCCGTGGGACTCAAACAATGAGCAGTTCTTC.

The V call is TRBV9, the J call TRBJ2-1; 10 bases are a match to TRBD2. Looked up from germline, CDR1 is SGDLS and CDR2 is YYNGEE. The CDR3 is 14 amino acids. V gave up 3 bases and J gave up 8 bases; unmatched junction bases: 5. DNA for the CDR3: TGTGCCAGCAGCGCTAGCGGGAGCGGCGATGAGCAGTTCTTC. Translation gives CASSASGSGDEQFF.

The rearrangement joins TRBV12-3 or TRBV12-4 to TRBJ2-7; D may be TRBD1 or TRBD2 (5 bases each). The CDR3 consists of 13 residues. V was trimmed by 9 bases and J by 7 bases, leaving 19 bases between them. CDR3 loop: CASSPSGAGEQYF. CDR3 DNA: TGTGCCAGTAGTCCGTCCGGGGCTGGGGAGCAGTACTTC.

The CDR3 coding sequence is TGCAGTGTCCGTCAGGGGGCGCGAACTGAAGCTTTCTTT. This gives the protein CSVRQGARTEAFF. The V call is TRBV20-1, the J call TRBJ1-1, with 8 positions matching TRBD1. Germline lookup yields CDR1 DFQATT and CDR2 SNEGSKA (reference sequence). The V segment lost 7 bases and the J segment 5 bases; nucleotides outside the gene matches: 9. There are 13 residues in the CDR3.